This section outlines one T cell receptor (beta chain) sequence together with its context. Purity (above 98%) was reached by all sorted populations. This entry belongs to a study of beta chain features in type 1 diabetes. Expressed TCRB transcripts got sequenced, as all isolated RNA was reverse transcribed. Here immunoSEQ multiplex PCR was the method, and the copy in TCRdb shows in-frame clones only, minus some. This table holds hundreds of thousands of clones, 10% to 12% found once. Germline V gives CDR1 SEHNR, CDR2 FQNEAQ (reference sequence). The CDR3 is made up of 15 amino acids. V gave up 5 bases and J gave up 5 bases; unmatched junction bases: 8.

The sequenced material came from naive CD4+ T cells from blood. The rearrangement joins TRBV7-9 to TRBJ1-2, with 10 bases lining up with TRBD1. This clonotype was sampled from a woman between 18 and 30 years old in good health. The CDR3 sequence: CASSLGTGELYGYTF. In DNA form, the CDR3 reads TGTGCCAGCAGCCTCGGGACAGGGGAATTGTATGGCTACACCTTC.